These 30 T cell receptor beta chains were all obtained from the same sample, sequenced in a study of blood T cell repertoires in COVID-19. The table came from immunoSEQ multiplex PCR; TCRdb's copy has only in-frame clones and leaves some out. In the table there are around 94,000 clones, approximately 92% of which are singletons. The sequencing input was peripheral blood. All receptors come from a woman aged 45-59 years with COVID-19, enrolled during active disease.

The CDR3, as DNA: TGTGCCAGCAGCTTCGGGACAACCGTGCCTGGCTACACCTTC. It translates to CASSFGTTVPGYTF. The chain combines TRBV7-2 with TRBJ1-2; weak D call: TRBD1 (6 bases). CDR1 and CDR2 from the germline V gene are SGHTA and FQGNSA. Trimming left V 3 bases short and J 7 bases short, with 15 bases between. This CDR3 spans 14 amino acids.

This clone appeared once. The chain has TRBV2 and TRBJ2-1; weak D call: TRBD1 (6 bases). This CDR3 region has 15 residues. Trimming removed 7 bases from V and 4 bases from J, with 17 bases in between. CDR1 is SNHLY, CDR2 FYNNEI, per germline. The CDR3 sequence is CASTEGVGFYNEQFF. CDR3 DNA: TGTGCCAGCACAGAGGGGGTCGGGTTTTACAATGAGCAGTTCTTC.

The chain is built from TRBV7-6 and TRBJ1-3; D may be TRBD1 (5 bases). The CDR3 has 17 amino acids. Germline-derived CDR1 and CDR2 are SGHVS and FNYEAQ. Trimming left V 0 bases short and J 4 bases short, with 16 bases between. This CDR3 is CASSLALSRGDGNTIYF. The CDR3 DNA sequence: TGTGCCAGCAGCTTAGCGTTGAGCCGGGGGGACGGAAACACCATATATTTT.

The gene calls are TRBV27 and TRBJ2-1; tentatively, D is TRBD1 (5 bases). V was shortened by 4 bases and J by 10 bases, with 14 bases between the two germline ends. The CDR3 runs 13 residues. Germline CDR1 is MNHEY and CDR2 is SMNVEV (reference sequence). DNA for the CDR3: TGTGCCAGCAGTTCCTCCAGGGAAAAAGAGCAGTTCTTC. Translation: CASSSSREKEQFF.

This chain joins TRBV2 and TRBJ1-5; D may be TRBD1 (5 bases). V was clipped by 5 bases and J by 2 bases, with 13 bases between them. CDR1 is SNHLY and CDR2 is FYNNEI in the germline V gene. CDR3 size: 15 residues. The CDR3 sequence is CASSSQGTGNQPQHF. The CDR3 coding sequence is TGTGCCAGCAGTTCGCAGGGAACGGGCAATCAGCCCCAGCATTTT. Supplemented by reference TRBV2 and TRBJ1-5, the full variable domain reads EPEVTQTPSHQVTQMGQEVILRCVPISNHLYFYWYRQILGQKVEFLVSFYNNEISEKSEIFDDQFSVERPDGSNFTLKIRSTKLEDSAMYFCASSSQGTGNQPQHFGDGTRLSIL.

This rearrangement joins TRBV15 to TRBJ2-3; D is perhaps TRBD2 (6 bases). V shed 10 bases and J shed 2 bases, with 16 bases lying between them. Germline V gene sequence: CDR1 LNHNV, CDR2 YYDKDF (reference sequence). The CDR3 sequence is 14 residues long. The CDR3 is CAIGGPLNTDTQYF. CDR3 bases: TGTGCCATCGGGGGTCCCTTGAACACAGATACGCAGTATTTT.

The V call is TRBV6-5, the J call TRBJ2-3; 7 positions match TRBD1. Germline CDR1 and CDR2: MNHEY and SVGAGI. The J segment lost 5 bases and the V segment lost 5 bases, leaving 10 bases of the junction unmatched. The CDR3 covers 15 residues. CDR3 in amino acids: CASSLGQVLEDTQYF. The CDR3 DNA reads TGTGCCAGCAGTCTCGGACAGGTCTTGGAAGATACGCAGTATTTT.

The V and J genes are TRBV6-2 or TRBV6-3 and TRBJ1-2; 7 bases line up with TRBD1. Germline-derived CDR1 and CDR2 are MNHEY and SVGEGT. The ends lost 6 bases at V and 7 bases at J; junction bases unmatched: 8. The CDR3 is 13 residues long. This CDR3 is CASSQSGGSGYTF. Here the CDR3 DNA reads TGTGCCAGCAGCCAGTCAGGGGGATCTGGCTACACCTTC.

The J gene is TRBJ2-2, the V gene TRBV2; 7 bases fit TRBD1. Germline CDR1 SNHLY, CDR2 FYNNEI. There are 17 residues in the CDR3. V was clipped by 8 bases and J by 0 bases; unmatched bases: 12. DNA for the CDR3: TGTGCCAGCCGACTCAGAGGGACAGCTCCGAACACCGGGGAGCTGTTTTTT. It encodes CASRLRGTAPNTGELFF.

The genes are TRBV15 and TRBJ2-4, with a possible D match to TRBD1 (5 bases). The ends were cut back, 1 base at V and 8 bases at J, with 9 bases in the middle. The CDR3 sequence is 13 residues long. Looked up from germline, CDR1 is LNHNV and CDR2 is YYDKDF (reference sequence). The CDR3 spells CATSRVRADIQYF. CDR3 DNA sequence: TGTGCCACCAGCAGAGTCAGGGCGGACATTCAGTACTTC.

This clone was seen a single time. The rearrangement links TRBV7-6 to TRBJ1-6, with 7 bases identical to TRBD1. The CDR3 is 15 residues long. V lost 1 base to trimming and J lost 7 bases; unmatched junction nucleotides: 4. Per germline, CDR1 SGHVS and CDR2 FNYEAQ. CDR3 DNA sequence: TGTGCCAGCAGCTTAGTTAGGGACAGCAATTCACCCCTCCACTTT. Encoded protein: CASSLVRDSNSPLHF.

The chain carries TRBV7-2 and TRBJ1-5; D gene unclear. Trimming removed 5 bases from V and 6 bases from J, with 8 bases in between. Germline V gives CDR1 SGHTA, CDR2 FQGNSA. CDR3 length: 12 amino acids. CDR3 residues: CASSLFPQPQHF. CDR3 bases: TGTGCCAGCAGCCTCTTTCCTCAGCCCCAGCATTTT.

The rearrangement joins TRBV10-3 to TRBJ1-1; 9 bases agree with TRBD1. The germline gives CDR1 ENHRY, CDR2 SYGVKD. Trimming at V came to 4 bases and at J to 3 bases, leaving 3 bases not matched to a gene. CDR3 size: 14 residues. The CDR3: CAISVTGGDTEAFF. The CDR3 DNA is TGTGCCATCAGTGTGACAGGGGGGGACACTGAAGCTTTCTTT.

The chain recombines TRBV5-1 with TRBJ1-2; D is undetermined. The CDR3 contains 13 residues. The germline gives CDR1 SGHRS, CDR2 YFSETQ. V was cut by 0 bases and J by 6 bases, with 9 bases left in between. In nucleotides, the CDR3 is TGCGCCAGCAGCTTGGGAGGGATTAATGGCTACACCTTC. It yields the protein CASSLGGINGYTF.

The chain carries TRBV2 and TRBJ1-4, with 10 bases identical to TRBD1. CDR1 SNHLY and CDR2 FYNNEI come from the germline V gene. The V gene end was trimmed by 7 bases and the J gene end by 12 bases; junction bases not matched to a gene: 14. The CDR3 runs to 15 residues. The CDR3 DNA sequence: TGTGCCAGCACTCAACTAAACCGAGGGACAGGGGAACTGTTTTTT. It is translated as CASTQLNRGTGELFF.

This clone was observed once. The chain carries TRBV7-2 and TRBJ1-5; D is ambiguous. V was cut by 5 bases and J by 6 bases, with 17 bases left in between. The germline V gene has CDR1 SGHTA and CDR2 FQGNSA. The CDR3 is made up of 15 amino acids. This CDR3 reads CASSPSWGGGQPQHF. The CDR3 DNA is TGTGCCAGCAGCCCGTCGTGGGGAGGCGGTCAGCCCCAGCATTTT.

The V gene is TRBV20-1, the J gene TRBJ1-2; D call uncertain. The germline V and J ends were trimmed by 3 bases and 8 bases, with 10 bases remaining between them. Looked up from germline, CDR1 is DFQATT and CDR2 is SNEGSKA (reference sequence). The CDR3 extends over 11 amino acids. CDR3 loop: CSARGPGGYTF. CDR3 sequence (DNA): TGCAGTGCTAGGGGCCCGGGGGGCTACACCTTC.

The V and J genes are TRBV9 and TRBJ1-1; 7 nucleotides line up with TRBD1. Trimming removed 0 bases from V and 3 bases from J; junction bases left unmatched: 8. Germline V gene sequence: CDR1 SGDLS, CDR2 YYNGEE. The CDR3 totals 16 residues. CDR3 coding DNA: TGTGCCAGCAGCGTAGGGTCCAGGGGGATCTACACTGAAGCTTTCTTT. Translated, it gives CASSVGSRGIYTEAFF.

CDR3 sequence: CASSRSGGGYGYTF. DNA of the CDR3: TGTGCCAGCAGCCGCTCGGGGGGCGGCTATGGCTACACCTTC. The rearrangement joins TRBV28 to TRBJ1-2; D is perhaps TRBD1 (6 bases). Trimming removed 6 bases at V and 4 bases at J, with 15 bases between. The CDR3 is made up of 14 amino acids. The V gene's germline CDR1 is MDHEN and CDR2 SYDVKM.

Here the CDR3 DNA reads TGTGCCAGCAGCCCAAAACTACAGGGGTGGAATCAGCCCCAGCATTTT. Protein product: CASSPKLQGWNQPQHF. V usage is TRBV3-1 (or the pseudogene TRBV3-2) and J usage is TRBJ1-5; 7 bases align to TRBD1. CDR1 and CDR2 (germline): LGHDT, YNNKEL (reference sequence). V was clipped by 4 bases and J by 4 bases; unmatched bases: 10. The CDR3 contains 16 residues.

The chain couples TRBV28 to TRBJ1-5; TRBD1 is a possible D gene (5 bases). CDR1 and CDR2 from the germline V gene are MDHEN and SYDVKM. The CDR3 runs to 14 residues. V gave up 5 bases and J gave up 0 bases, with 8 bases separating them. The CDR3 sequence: CASSRGNSNQPQHF. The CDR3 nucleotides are TGTGCCAGCAGTCGGGGGAATAGCAATCAGCCCCAGCATTTT.

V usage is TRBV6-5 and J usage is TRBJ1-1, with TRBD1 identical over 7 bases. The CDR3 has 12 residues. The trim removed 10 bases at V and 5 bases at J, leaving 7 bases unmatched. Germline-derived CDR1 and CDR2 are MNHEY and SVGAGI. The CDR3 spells CATRQGSTEAFF. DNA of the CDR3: TGTGCCACTAGACAGGGTAGTACTGAAGCTTTCTTT.

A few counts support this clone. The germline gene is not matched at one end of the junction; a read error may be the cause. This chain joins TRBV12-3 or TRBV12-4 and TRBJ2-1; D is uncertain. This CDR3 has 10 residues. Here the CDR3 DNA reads TGTGCCAGCGGCCTCAATGGGCAGTTCTTC. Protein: CASGLNGQFF.

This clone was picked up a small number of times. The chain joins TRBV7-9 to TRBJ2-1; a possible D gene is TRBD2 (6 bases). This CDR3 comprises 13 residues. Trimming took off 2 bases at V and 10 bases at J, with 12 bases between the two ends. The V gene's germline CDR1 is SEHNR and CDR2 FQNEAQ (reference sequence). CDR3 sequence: CASSLRGADEQFF. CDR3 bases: TGTGCCAGCAGCTTACGCGGGGCGGACGAGCAGTTCTTC.

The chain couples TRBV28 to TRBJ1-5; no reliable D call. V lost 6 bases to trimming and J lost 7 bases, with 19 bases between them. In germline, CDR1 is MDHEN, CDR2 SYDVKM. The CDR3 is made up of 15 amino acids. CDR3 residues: CASSPRTANAQPQHF. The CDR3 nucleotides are TGTGCCAGCAGCCCACGGACTGCAAACGCACAGCCCCAGCATTTT. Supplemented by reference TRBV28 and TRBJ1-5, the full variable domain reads DVKVTQSSRYLVKRTGEKVFLECVQDMDHENMFWYRQDPGLGLRLIYFSYDVKMKEKGDIPEGYSVSREKKERFSLILESASTNQTSMYLCASSPRTANAQPQHFGDGTRLSIL.

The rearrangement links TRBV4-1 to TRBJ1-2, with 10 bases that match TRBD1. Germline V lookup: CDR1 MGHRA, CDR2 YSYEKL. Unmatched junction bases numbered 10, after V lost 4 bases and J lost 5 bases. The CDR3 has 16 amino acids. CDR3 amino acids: CASSPEGTGAGYGYTF. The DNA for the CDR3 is TGCGCCAGCAGCCCTGAAGGGACAGGGGCCGGGTATGGCTACACCTTC.

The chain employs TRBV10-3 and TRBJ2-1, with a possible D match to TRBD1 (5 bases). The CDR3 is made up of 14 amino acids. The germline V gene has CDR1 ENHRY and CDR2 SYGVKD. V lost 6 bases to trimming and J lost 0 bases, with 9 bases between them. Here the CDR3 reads CAIRGQGSYNEQFF. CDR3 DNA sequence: TGTGCCATCAGGGGGCAGGGCTCCTACAATGAGCAGTTCTTC.

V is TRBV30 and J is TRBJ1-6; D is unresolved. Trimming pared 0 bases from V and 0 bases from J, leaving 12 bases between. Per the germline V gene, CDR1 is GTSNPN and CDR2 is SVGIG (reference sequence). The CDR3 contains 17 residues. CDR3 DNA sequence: TGTGCCTGGAGTGTAAGAGGGAGACTCTCCTATAATTCACCCCTCCACTTT. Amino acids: CAWSVRGRLSYNSPLHF. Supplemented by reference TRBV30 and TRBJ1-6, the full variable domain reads SQTIHQWPATLVQPVGSPLSLECTVEGTSNPNLYWYRQAAGRGLQLLFYSVGIGQISSEVPQNLSASRPQDRQFILSSKKLLLSDSGFYLCAWSVRGRLSYNSPLHFGNGTRLTVT.

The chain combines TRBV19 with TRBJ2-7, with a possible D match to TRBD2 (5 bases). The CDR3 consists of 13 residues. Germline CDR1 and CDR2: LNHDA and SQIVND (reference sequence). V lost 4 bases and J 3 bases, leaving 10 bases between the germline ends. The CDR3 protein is CASSKVGSYEQYF. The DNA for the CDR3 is TGTGCCAGTAGTAAGGTAGGGAGCTACGAGCAGTACTTC. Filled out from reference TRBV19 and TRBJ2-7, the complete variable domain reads DGGITQSPKYLFRKEGQNVTLSCEQNLNHDAMYWYRQDPGQGLRLIYYSQIVNDFQKGDIAEGYSVSREKKESFPLTVTSAQKNPTAFYLCASSKVGSYEQYFGPGTRLTVT.

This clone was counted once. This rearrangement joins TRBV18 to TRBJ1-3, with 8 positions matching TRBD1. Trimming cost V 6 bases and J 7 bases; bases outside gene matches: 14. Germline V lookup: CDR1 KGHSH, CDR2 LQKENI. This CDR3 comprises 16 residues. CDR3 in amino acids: CASSPPGQGAWNTIYF. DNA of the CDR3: TGTGCCAGCTCCCCTCCCGGACAGGGCGCCTGGAACACCATATATTTT.